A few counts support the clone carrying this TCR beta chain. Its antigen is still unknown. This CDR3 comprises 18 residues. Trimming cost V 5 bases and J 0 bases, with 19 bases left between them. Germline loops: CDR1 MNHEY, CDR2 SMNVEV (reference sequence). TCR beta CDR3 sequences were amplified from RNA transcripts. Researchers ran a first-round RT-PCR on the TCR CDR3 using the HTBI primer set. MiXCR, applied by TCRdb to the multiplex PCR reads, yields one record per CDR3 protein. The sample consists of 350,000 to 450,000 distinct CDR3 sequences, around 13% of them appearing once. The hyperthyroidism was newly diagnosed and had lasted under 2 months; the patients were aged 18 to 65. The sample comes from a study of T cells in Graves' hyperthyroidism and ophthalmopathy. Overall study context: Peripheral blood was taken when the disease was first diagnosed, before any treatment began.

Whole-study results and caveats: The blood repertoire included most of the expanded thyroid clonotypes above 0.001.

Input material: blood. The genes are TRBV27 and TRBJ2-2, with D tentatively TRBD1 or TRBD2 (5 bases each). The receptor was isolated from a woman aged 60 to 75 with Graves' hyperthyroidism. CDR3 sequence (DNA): TGTGCCAGCAGTCCCCAAACCGGGACCCCTCCGAACACCGGGGAGCTGTTTTTT. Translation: CASSPQTGTPPNTGELFF.